A single sample is the source of the 26 T cell receptor beta chains below, sequenced in a study of CD8+CD57+ T cells in acquired aplastic anemia. TCR beta VDJ and CDR3 profiles were obtained from a genomic DNA template. TCRdb called the reads again in MiXCR, with one record for every CDR3 protein. This sample has some 45,000 distinct CDR3 sequences, with roughly 65% found just once. The sequenced material came from sorted CD4+, CD8+, or CD8+CD57+ T cells (not recorded which) from PBMCs. The receptors shown here come from a human donor in good health, serving as a control.

This clonotype was seen once. This chain links TRBV19 with TRBJ1-2; D is undetermined. Germline V CDR1 and CDR2: LNHDA, SQIVND (reference sequence). Trimming took off 7 bases at V and 5 bases at J, with 17 bases between the two ends. The length of the CDR3 is 14 residues. CDR3: CASTYPSGSYGYTF. As DNA, the CDR3 is TGTGCCAGTACTTATCCCTCGGGATCTTATGGCTACACCTTC.

This clonotype was observed at least ten times. The V gene is TRBV6-5, the J gene TRBJ2-5; D may be TRBD2 (6 bases). Germline V CDR1 and CDR2: MNHEY, SVGAGI. Trimming shortened V by 6 bases and J by 5 bases, and 19 bases separated the two germline ends. The CDR3 runs to 15 residues. The CDR3 coding sequence is TGTGCCAGCAGCAAAGGCCTGACTAGATCGGAGACCCAGTACTTC. Protein sequence: CASSKGLTRSETQYF.

V usage is TRBV2 and J usage is TRBJ2-7; TRBD1 matches at 8 bases. After removal of 11 bases from V and 1 base from J, the junction contained 7 bases not matched to a gene. This CDR3 is 13 amino acids long. Germline CDR1 and CDR2: SNHLY and FYNNEI. Here the CDR3 reads CADRTGLSYEQYF. CDR3 sequence (DNA): TGTGCCGACCGGACAGGGCTATCCTACGAGCAGTACTTC.

The chain couples TRBV10-3 to TRBJ2-7, with D possibly matching TRBD2 (5 bases). Trimming shortened V by 10 bases and J by 3 bases, and 10 bases separated the two germline ends. The germline CDR1 and CDR2 sequences are ENHRY and SYGVKD. The CDR3 is 11 residues long. The CDR3 here is CATVGSYEQYF. The CDR3 DNA is TGTGCCACCGTAGGGAGCTACGAGCAGTACTTC.

This chain uses TRBV19 with TRBJ2-1, with 11 nucleotides matching TRBD2. The junction had 3 bases not matched to a gene; V was cut back by 5 bases and J by 3 bases. The CDR3 length is 15 residues. Per the germline V gene, CDR1 is LNHDA and CDR2 is SQIVND (reference sequence). The DNA of the CDR3 is TGTGCCAGTAGTCTGACTAGCGGGGTCTACAATGAGCAGTTCTTC. Translating gives CASSLTSGVYNEQFF.

This clonotype has only a few counts. V gene TRBV7-6 combines with J gene TRBJ1-6, with 8 nucleotides matching TRBD1. Germline CDR1 is SGHVS and CDR2 is FNYEAQ. Unmatched junction bases numbered 7, after V lost 6 bases and J lost 9 bases. The CDR3 sequence is 14 residues long. CDR3 sequence (DNA): TGTGCCAGCAGTTCGGACAGGGCACTTTCACCCCTCCACTTT. Translation gives CASSSDRALSPLHF.

The rearrangement uses TRBV19 and TRBJ2-1; 7 bases are a match to TRBD1. The CDR3 is made up of 11 amino acids. CDR1 and CDR2 (germline): LNHDA, SQIVND (reference sequence). J lost 10 bases, V lost 7 bases, and 4 bases had no gene match. CDR3 DNA: TGTGCCAGTATTCCGGGACAGGAGCAGTTCTTC. Translated, it gives CASIPGQEQFF.

This clonotype was counted many times. This chain links TRBV5-4 with TRBJ2-3; 8 positions agree with TRBD1. Per the germline V gene, CDR1 is SGHNT and CDR2 is YYREEE (reference sequence). The CDR3 spans 17 residues. Trimming cost V 0 bases and J 3 bases; bases outside gene matches: 9. CDR3 in amino acids: CASSLESGTGGTDTQYF. The CDR3 DNA sequence: TGTGCCAGCAGCTTGGAGTCGGGGACAGGTGGAACAGATACGCAGTATTTT.

V gene TRBV15 combines with J gene TRBJ2-3, with D perhaps given as TRBD1 or TRBD2 (5 bases each). This CDR3 comprises 17 residues. V was pared by 2 bases and J by 5 bases, with 20 bases between. The V gene's germline CDR1 is LNHNV and CDR2 YYDKDF (reference sequence). The CDR3 protein is CATSRTPGPIPGDTQYF. Written as DNA, the CDR3 is TGTGCCACCAGCAGAACTCCGGGACCCATTCCGGGAGATACGCAGTATTTT.

The chain links TRBV7-3 to TRBJ2-3; D gene uncertain. The CDR3 length is 14 residues. V was clipped by 0 bases and J by 7 bases, with 11 bases between them. Germline CDR1 SGHTA, CDR2 FQGTGA. CDR3 in DNA: TGTGCCAGCAGCTTAACGTCGGATACAAATACGCAGTATTTT. Residues: CASSLTSDTNTQYF.

This clonotype was counted ten times or more. V gene TRBV19 combines with J gene TRBJ1-1; weak D call: TRBD1 (6 bases). The CDR3 extends over 15 amino acids. Germline values: CDR1 LNHDA, CDR2 SQIVND (reference sequence). Trimming cost V 2 bases and J 1 base, with 11 bases left between them. The CDR3 DNA is TGTGCCAGTAGTATATCCCCGGACAGGAACACTGAAGCTTTCTTT. It codes for CASSISPDRNTEAFF.

This chain uses TRBV20-1 with TRBJ1-1; 7 nucleotides line up with TRBD1. Germline V gives CDR1 DFQATT, CDR2 SNEGSKA (reference sequence). The CDR3 spans 14 residues. V lost 2 bases to trimming and J lost 3 bases; unmatched junction nucleotides: 6. The CDR3: CSARPGQWHTEAFF. CDR3 coding DNA: TGCAGTGCTAGACCGGGACAGTGGCACACTGAAGCTTTCTTT.

The chain links TRBV5-1 to TRBJ1-1; maybe TRBD1 (5 bases). V was cut by 4 bases and J by 1 base, with 8 bases left in between. The germline V gene encodes CDR1 SGHRS and CDR2 YFSETQ. The CDR3 is 13 amino acids. The CDR3: CASSEQENTEAFF. The CDR3 DNA sequence: TGCGCCAGCAGCGAACAGGAGAACACTGAAGCTTTCTTT.

This rearrangement joins TRBV12-3 or TRBV12-4 to TRBJ1-5, with 9 bases aligning to TRBD1. J was trimmed by 0 bases and V by 5 bases; bases with no gene match: 5. CDR3 length: 16 amino acids. In DNA, the CDR3 is TGTGCCAGCAGTCTTGGGACAGGGAGTAGCAATCAGCCCCAGCATTTT. Translating gives CASSLGTGSSNQPQHF.

This clonotype was seen a few times. The J gene is TRBJ2-3, the V gene TRBV20-1, with D possibly TRBD1 on 6 matching bases. Germline CDR1 reads DFQATT; CDR2 reads SNEGSKA (reference sequence). V was pared by 2 bases and J by 3 bases, with 9 bases between. The CDR3 runs to 13 residues. The CDR3 sequence is CSARPGATDTQYF. Written as DNA, the CDR3 is TGCAGTGCTAGACCAGGGGCGACAGATACGCAGTATTTT.

Regarding this clonotype: A read error may explain this, as a much larger clone is one base away. V and J are TRBV27 and TRBJ1-2, with 7 bases lining up with TRBD1. V trimming: 2 bases; J trimming: 4 bases; junction bases outside the gene matches: 4. The CDR3 runs to 14 residues. Germline V CDR1 and CDR2: MNHEY, SMNVEV (reference sequence). CDR3 nucleotide sequence: TGTGCCAGCAGTTTAGAACAGGGGACCTATGGCTACACCTTC. Translation gives CASSLEQGTYGYTF.

Here the CDR3 reads CASSISAGTGSEAFF. The DNA of the CDR3 is TGTGCCAGTAGTATATCTGCAGGTACAGGGTCTGAAGCTTTCTTT. V is TRBV19 and J is TRBJ1-1; D is possibly TRBD1 (6 bases). CDR1 and CDR2 from the germline V gene are LNHDA and SQIVND (reference sequence). The CDR3 totals 15 residues. V was shortened by 2 bases and J by 6 bases, with 16 bases between the two germline ends.

J is TRBJ1-1 and V is TRBV20-1; D not resolved. The CDR3 sequence is 17 residues long. In germline, CDR1 is DFQATT, CDR2 SNEGSKA (reference sequence). V shed 1 base and J shed 3 bases, with 21 bases lying between them. CDR3 amino acids: CSARAGEQHSLYTEAFF. The CDR3 DNA is TGCAGTGCTAGAGCCGGGGAACAACATTCTCTCTACACTGAAGCTTTCTTT.

This clonotype ranks as medium-sized. The chain joins TRBV5-1 to TRBJ1-6, with a weak D call TRBD1 (6 bases). This CDR3 has 15 residues. V lost 4 bases and J lost 5, with 13 bases in between. Germline CDR1 SGHRS, CDR2 YFSETQ. CDR3 nucleotides: TGCGCCAGCAGCCCAGTGGGGGACAATAATTCACCCCTCCACTTT. As protein: CASSPVGDNNSPLHF.

This chain joins TRBV10-3 and TRBJ1-2; 7 bases match TRBD1. The CDR3 covers 13 residues. Germline trimming cut 6 bases from V and 4 bases from J; bases unmatched to any gene: 5. CDR1 is ENHRY and CDR2 is SYGVKD in the germline V gene. CDR3 protein: CAIRGDSGYGYTF. DNA for the CDR3: TGTGCCATCAGGGGGGACAGCGGCTATGGCTACACCTTC.

Within the sample, this clonotype is medium-sized. V usage is TRBV2 and J usage is TRBJ1-2; tentative D call: TRBD1 (5 bases). Germline-derived CDR1 and CDR2 are SNHLY and FYNNEI. The CDR3 covers 16 residues. Trimming removed 5 bases from V and 4 bases from J, with 20 bases in between. The CDR3 DNA is TGTGCCAGCAGTTATAATACGGAGCCAGGGTCCTATGGCTACACCTTC. Encoded protein: CASSYNTEPGSYGYTF.

There are many counts of this clonotype. V gene TRBV5-4 combines with J gene TRBJ2-5, with TRBD2 matching 11 bases. J gave up 3 bases and V 0 bases, and 7 bases lay outside the gene matches. The CDR3 totals 17 residues. Germline V lookup: CDR1 SGHNT, CDR2 YYREEE (reference sequence). The CDR3 coding sequence is TGTGCCAGCAGCTTGGTGCTAGCGGGGGGCCAGGAAGAGACCCAGTACTTC. Residues: CASSLVLAGGQEETQYF.

This chain uses TRBV19 with TRBJ2-3; TRBD2 is a possible D gene (7 bases). From germline, CDR1 is LNHDA and CDR2 SQIVND (reference sequence). The CDR3 has 17 amino acids. The V end was cut by 5 bases, the J end by 1 base, with 19 bases between. The CDR3: CASSRRAGADRTDTQYF. CDR3 sequence (DNA): TGTGCCAGTAGTCGTAGGGCGGGGGCGGACCGCACAGATACGCAGTATTTT.

This sequence joins TRBV24-1 and TRBJ2-3; possibly TRBD1 or TRBD2 for D (5 bases each). Germline-derived CDR1 and CDR2 are KGHDR and SFDVKD. Trimming removed 3 bases at V and 7 bases at J, with 10 bases between. This CDR3 has 13 residues. CDR3 region: CATSDMGTNTQYF. The CDR3 DNA follows: TGTGCCACCAGTGATATGGGGACGAATACGCAGTATTTT.

The chain has TRBV24-1 and TRBJ2-7; tentatively, D is TRBD1 (6 bases). The CDR3 has 13 amino acids. Germline V gives CDR1 KGHDR, CDR2 SFDVKD. V was pared by 4 bases and J by 6 bases, with 12 bases between. Here the CDR3 reads CATSDPGQPEQYF. CDR3 bases: TGTGCCACCAGTGACCCTGGACAGCCCGAGCAGTACTTC.

This chain uses TRBV25-1 with TRBJ1-6; D is unclear. Germline CDR1 reads MGHDK; CDR2 reads SYGVNS. CDR3 length equals 12 residues. With 6 bases removed from V and 7 bases from J, the gap between germline ends came to 7 bases. The CDR3 protein is CASSQRNSPLHF. CDR3 in DNA: TGTGCCAGCAGCCAAAGGAATTCACCCCTCCACTTT.